The clone carrying this T cell receptor beta chain was observed many times. Its antigen remains unknown. Individual cDNA molecules received unique molecular identifiers during library preparation. TCRdb ran MiXCR on the 5' RACE reads and lists one entry per CDR3 protein. Of some 57,000 distinct CDR3 sequences in the sample, 10% to 15% were seen once. V was shortened by 6 bases and J by 3 bases, with 14 bases between the two germline ends. The germline CDR1 and CDR2 sequences are SEHNR and FQNEAQ (reference sequence). The CDR3 is 14 residues long. The entry originates in a study of early T cells in non-severe SARS-CoV-2 infection. Study-wide context: With bulk RNA from unsorted whole blood as input, sequencing yielded unpaired chains. Study-level findings and limits: Private and CD4 specificities were missed by VDJdb matching, which favored anti-spike CD8 responses.

The sample taken for sequencing was whole blood. The TCR comes from an adult who was a healthcare worker with PCR-confirmed SARS-CoV-2 infection or an uninfected control (not recorded which). J is TRBJ1-2 and V is TRBV7-9, with D perhaps TRBD1 (5 bases). The DNA of the CDR3 is TGTGCCAGCAGACCCACAGGCGGAGACTATGGCTACACCTTC. Encoded protein: CASRPTGGDYGYTF.